This T cell receptor beta chain was documented in a study of blood T cells in healthy people across ages. The table lists this clonotype with a few counts. Samples had at least 6.5 million PBMCs isolated from them. Trimming took 6 bases from V and 3 from J; bases not matched to a gene: 7. From germline, CDR1 is SNHLY and CDR2 FYNNEI. This CDR3 contains 15 residues. The authors ran a second PCR of roughly 7 to 11 cycles using a sample-barcoded 5' primer and a J-beta primer mix. TCRdb re-derived calls from the 5' RACE reads in MiXCR, one entry per CDR3 protein. The sample has roughly 1.9 million distinct CDR3 sequences; approximately 40% are singletons.

Material: blood. The receptor was derived from a human donor in good health. The V gene is TRBV2, the J gene TRBJ2-7; 11 bases map to TRBD2. The CDR3 bases are TGTGCCAGCAGCGCCTTAGCGGGGGGGATCTACGAGCAGTACTTC. Residues: CASSALAGGIYEQYF.